These 10 T cell receptor beta chains originate from one sample sequenced in a study of pediatric ulcerative colitis (dated by TCRdb to about 2019). During colonoscopy, one to two pinch biopsies were obtained from the rectum for research. The receptor library was made with the immunoSEQ multiplex PCR assay. Here the immuneACCESS table is served through TCRdb, limited to in-frame sequences with V and J called. Missing clones are a known gap in these copies; in checked studies unresolved V genes cover under half, and the rest lacks a known reason. The sample records about 35,000 clones, about 81% of which are singletons. About 1.1% of the sample is taken by the ten largest. The sample comprised gut tissue. The receptors were gathered from a boy aged 5-17 years with mild ulcerative colitis.

This clone was recorded once. V is TRBV11-2 and J is TRBJ1-1; TRBD1 matches at 9 bases. V lost 8 bases, J lost 4 bases, and 8 bases stayed unmatched. Germline V gene data show CDR1 as SGHAT and CDR2 as FQNNGV. CDR3 length: 14 amino acids. This chain's CDR3 is CASGVTGGRTEAFF. As DNA, the CDR3 is TGTGCCAGCGGCGTCACAGGGGGCCGCACTGAAGCTTTCTTT.

V gene TRBV2 combines with J gene TRBJ2-5, with TRBD2 as a possible D gene (6 bases). This CDR3 is built from 16 residues. Trimming removed 2 bases at V and 1 base at J, with 14 bases between. CDR1 and CDR2 from the germline V gene are SNHLY and FYNNEI. As DNA, the CDR3 is TGTGCCAGCAGTGAATATCTTGGGGGGATCCAAGAGACCCAGTACTTC. This encodes CASSEYLGGIQETQYF. Together with reference TRBV2 and TRBJ2-5, the CDR3 gives the full variable domain: EPEVTQTPSHQVTQMGQEVILRCVPISNHLYFYWYRQILGQKVEFLVSFYNNEISEKSEIFDDQFSVERPDGSNFTLKIRSTKLEDSAMYFCASSEYLGGIQETQYFGPGTRLLVL.

The chain employs TRBV5-1 and TRBJ1-6, with a tentative D call TRBD1 (6 bases). V lost 1 base and J 4 bases, leaving 6 bases between the germline ends. CDR3 length: 14 residues. From germline, CDR1 is SGHRS and CDR2 YFSETQ. CDR3 sequence: CASSLTGYNSPLHF. CDR3 in DNA: TGCGCCAGCAGCTTGACAGGGTATAATTCACCCCTCCACTTT.

The chain combines TRBV6-1 with TRBJ2-5; D is undetermined. The V and J ends lost 2 bases and 5 bases respectively, with 18 bases between them. The CDR3 has 16 amino acids. The germline CDR1 and CDR2 sequences are MNHNS and SASEGT. CDR3 in amino acids: CASSERSGILGETQYF. DNA for the CDR3: TGTGCCAGCAGTGAAAGGTCAGGCATTTTAGGGGAGACCCAGTACTTC.

This chain uses TRBV5-1 with TRBJ2-7; 9 bases are a match to TRBD1. The CDR3 spans 15 residues. With V trimmed by 0 bases and J by 3 bases, 4 bases remained unmatched. Looked up from germline, CDR1 is SGHRS and CDR2 is YFSETQ. The CDR3 sequence: CASSLGPGQGYEQYF. The CDR3 region has the DNA TGCGCCAGCAGCTTGGGACCGGGACAGGGCTACGAGCAGTACTTC.

The CDR3: CASSIRDEQFF. DNA of the CDR3: TGTGCCAGCAGTATCCGGGATGAGCAGTTCTTC. This chain links TRBV7-8 with TRBJ2-1; D is unresolved. The germline V gene encodes CDR1 SGHVS and CDR2 FQNEAQ. This CDR3 contains 11 residues. Between the trimmed V and J ends, which lost 6 bases and 8 bases, there was a span of 8 bases.

The chain has TRBV7-2 and TRBJ1-5; D might be TRBD1 (5 bases). This CDR3 is built from 14 residues. Germline assignment: CDR1 SGHTA and CDR2 FQGNSA. With 5 bases removed from V and 9 bases from J, the gap between germline ends came to 17 bases. The CDR3 sequence is CASSPPGPYRPQHF. The DNA of the CDR3 is TGTGCCAGCAGCCCGCCAGGGCCCTATCGGCCCCAGCATTTT.

This chain connects TRBV10-3 to TRBJ2-7; weak D call: TRBD1 (5 bases). The length of the CDR3 is 12 residues. V was shortened by 10 bases and J by 7 bases, with 17 bases between the two germline ends. Germline V lookup: CDR1 ENHRY, CDR2 SYGVKD. CDR3 coding DNA: TGTGCCACCTCTATTGCGTACAGGGAGCAGTACTTC. Its translation: CATSIAYREQYF.

The chain couples TRBV6-1 to TRBJ1-1; possible D gene TRBD1, 6 bases. In germline, CDR1 is MNHNS, CDR2 SASEGT. Trimming shortened V by 6 bases and J by 6 bases, and 17 bases separated the two germline ends. CDR3 length: 14 residues. In DNA, the CDR3 is TGTGCCAGCAGGGCTTTTTGGGGGCTCCCTGAAGCTTTCTTT. This gives the protein CASRAFWGLPEAFF.

The sample holds a few counts of this clone. The chain combines TRBV30 with TRBJ1-1, with 9 bases identical to TRBD1. Germline V gene lookup returns CDR1 GTSNPN and CDR2 SVGIG (reference sequence). This CDR3 is 13 amino acids long. V lost 3 bases to trimming and J lost 6 bases; unmatched junction nucleotides: 5. This CDR3 reads CAWSGQGIAEAFF. CDR3 DNA: TGTGCCTGGAGCGGACAGGGGATCGCTGAAGCTTTCTTT.